The 27 T cell receptor beta chains reported below all come from one sample, sequenced in a study of T cell responses to AZD1222 COVID-19 vaccine. The repertoire was sequenced with immunoSEQ multiplex PCR; TCRdb's copy has only in-frame clones and lacks some. The table lists approximately 83,000 clones, around nine tenths of them singletons. The input for sequencing was peripheral blood, taken on day 0 of MenACWY control vaccination. Every receptor here comes from an adult in good health.

V gene TRBV12-3 or TRBV12-4 combines with J gene TRBJ1-6; no clear D. Trimming removed 1 base from V and 10 bases from J, with 8 bases in between. The CDR3 is made up of 13 amino acids. CDR3 amino acids: CASSLGRHSPLHF. CDR3 coding DNA: TGTGCCAGCAGTTTAGGGAGGCACTCACCCCTCCACTTT.

The chain has TRBV7-2 and TRBJ1-5, with D uncertain. V lost 0 bases, J lost 3 bases, and 9 bases lay in between. Germline-derived CDR1 and CDR2 are SGHTA and FQGNSA. The CDR3 runs 15 residues. This chain's CDR3 is CASSLAPYDNQPQHF. The CDR3 DNA reads TGTGCCAGCAGCTTAGCGCCCTACGACAATCAGCCCCAGCATTTT.

J is TRBJ1-4 and V is TRBV7-2; D is perhaps TRBD1 (6 bases). This CDR3 is built from 14 residues. Germline values: CDR1 SGHTA, CDR2 FQGNSA. Trimming shortened V by 5 bases and J by 5 bases, and 12 bases separated the two germline ends. CDR3 bases: TGTGCCAGCAGCCCGGGCCAGGGGAATGAAAAACTGTTTTTT. Translated, it gives CASSPGQGNEKLFF. Using reference TRBV7-2 and TRBJ1-4 for the parts outside the CDR3, the full variable domain is GAGVSQSPSNKVTEKGKDVELRCDPISGHTALYWYRQSLGQGLEFLIYFQGNSAPDKSGLPSDRFSAERTGGSVSTLTIQRTQQEDSAVYLCASSPGQGNEKLFFGSGTQLSVL.

The CDR3: CASSQGLLASGNNEQFF. The CDR3 DNA is TGTGCCAGCAGCCAAGGGCTACTAGCCTCAGGAAACAATGAGCAGTTCTTC. The chain combines TRBV3-1 (or the pseudogene TRBV3-2) with TRBJ2-1, with D possibly matching TRBD2 (6 bases). The V and J ends lost 1 base and 5 bases respectively, with 18 bases between them. In germline, CDR1 is LGHDT, CDR2 YNNKEL (reference sequence). The CDR3 totals 17 residues.

About this clone: Other DNA sequences within the sample encode an identical CDR3. The chain has TRBV29-1 and TRBJ1-1; D is undetermined. The CDR3 contains 13 residues. V was cut by 3 bases and J by 0 bases, with 8 bases left in between. Germline assignment: CDR1 SQVTM and CDR2 ANQGSEA. The CDR3 protein is CSVEGRLNTEAFF. In DNA form, the CDR3 reads TGCAGCGTTGAGGGCAGGTTGAACACTGAAGCTTTCTTT.

The chain joins TRBV7-6 to TRBJ2-2; the D gene is possibly TRBD2 (5 bases). V gave up 6 bases and J gave up 3 bases, with 14 bases separating them. Germline V gives CDR1 SGHVS, CDR2 FNYEAQ. The CDR3 is 15 amino acids. The CDR3 sequence: CASRLRVGDTGELFF. CDR3 bases: TGTGCCAGCAGACTTCGGGTGGGAGACACCGGGGAGCTGTTTTTT.

Note on this clone: The junction does not match germline at one end; this may be a read error. The gene calls are TRBV10-3 and TRBJ2-1; the match to TRBD1 covers 7 bases. CDR3 length: 15 residues. The germline CDR1 and CDR2 sequences are ENHRY and SYGVKD. CDR3 in amino acids: CAITERQGSYNEQFF. The CDR3 DNA sequence: TGTGCCATCACTGAGCGACAGGGTTCGTACAATGAGCAGTTCTTC.

The chain couples TRBV28 to TRBJ1-2; 9 nucleotides line up with TRBD1. J was trimmed by 8 bases and V by 2 bases; bases with no gene match: 12. The CDR3 loop spans 16 amino acids. Germline V gives CDR1 MDHEN, CDR2 SYDVKM. CDR3 amino acids: CASSLDAGQGLRGYTF. In DNA form, the CDR3 reads TGTGCCAGCAGTTTAGACGCGGGACAGGGCTTACGGGGCTACACCTTC.

The table lists this clone with a few counts. The chain combines TRBV7-2 with TRBJ2-2; tentative D call: TRBD2 (5 bases). V lost 0 bases to trimming and J lost 2 bases, with 10 bases between them. The CDR3 is 16 amino acids. Germline V gene data show CDR1 as SGHTA and CDR2 as FQGNSA. The CDR3 sequence is CASSLARLANTGELFF. The CDR3 DNA reads TGTGCCAGCAGCTTAGCGCGGCTAGCCAACACCGGGGAGCTGTTTTTT.

V gene TRBV11-2 combines with J gene TRBJ2-2; no firm D call. V lost 5 bases and J 8 bases, leaving 15 bases between the germline ends. This CDR3 has 14 residues. CDR1 is SGHAT and CDR2 is FQNNGV in the germline V gene. The CDR3 coding sequence is TGTGCCAGCAGCGCGAACTTGTTACCTGGGGAGCTGTTTTTT. Translating gives CASSANLLPGELFF.

This clone was picked up a small number of times. This chain links TRBV1 with TRBJ1-5. TRBV1 is classified as a pseudogene. There are 15 residues in the CDR3. The DNA for the CDR3 is TGCACCAGCAACCTACCTCGGGAAAAGGATCAGCCCCAGCATTTT. This encodes CTSNLPREKDQPQHF.

V usage is TRBV24-1 and J usage is TRBJ2-1; 12 bases are shared with TRBD2. The CDR3 has 14 amino acids. The germline gives CDR1 KGHDR, CDR2 SFDVKD. Trimming removed 10 bases from V and 8 bases from J; junction bases left unmatched: 8. The CDR3 spells CATELAGGLHEQFF. The CDR3 nucleotides read TGTGCCACAGAACTAGCGGGAGGTCTTCATGAGCAGTTCTTC.

This clone is medium-sized within its sample. This chain joins TRBV4-1 and TRBJ1-2, with D unresolved. The V gene's germline CDR1 is MGHRA and CDR2 YSYEKL. CDR3 length: 14 amino acids. With 0 bases removed from V and 3 bases from J, the gap between germline ends came to 8 bases. As DNA, the CDR3 is TGCGCCAGCAGCCAAGATAAGGGTCACTATGGCTACACCTTC. It is translated as CASSQDKGHYGYTF.

The V gene is TRBV5-1, the J gene TRBJ1-5; D not resolved. Germline V gene sequence: CDR1 SGHRS, CDR2 YFSETQ. The CDR3 loop spans 13 amino acids. Trimming left V 3 bases short and J 3 bases short, with 7 bases between. CDR3 in DNA: TGCGCCAGCAGCTCGGACGCCAATCAGCCCCAGCATTTT. Amino acid sequence: CASSSDANQPQHF.

This rearrangement joins TRBV19 to TRBJ2-1, with D maybe TRBD1 (5 bases). The CDR3 loop spans 13 amino acids. Trimming cost V 0 bases and J 10 bases, with 10 bases left between them. Germline-derived CDR1 and CDR2 are LNHDA and SQIVND (reference sequence). CDR3 region: CASSIDRAGEQFF. The CDR3 bases are TGTGCCAGTAGTATAGATAGAGCAGGGGAGCAGTTCTTC.

V gene TRBV2 combines with J gene TRBJ2-7; D not resolved. V was cut by 2 bases and J by 3 bases, with 8 bases left in between. Germline loops: CDR1 SNHLY, CDR2 FYNNEI. CDR3 length: 13 residues. As DNA, the CDR3 is TGTGCCAGCAGTGAAACAGCTTTCTACGAGCAGTACTTC. Amino acids: CASSETAFYEQYF.

The chain links TRBV19 to TRBJ1-1; D remains ambiguous. Germline values: CDR1 LNHDA, CDR2 SQIVND (reference sequence). Trimming stripped 3 bases from V and 1 base from J, with 12 bases between. The CDR3 runs to 15 residues. The CDR3 DNA reads TGTGCCAGTAGTATCCGGCGCGATGGGAACACTGAAGCTTTCTTT. Translating it yields CASSIRRDGNTEAFF. Based on the CDR3 plus reference TRBV19 and TRBJ1-1, the full variable domain is DGGITQSPKYLFRKEGQNVTLSCEQNLNHDAMYWYRQDPGQGLRLIYYSQIVNDFQKGDIAEGYSVSREKKESFPLTVTSAQKNPTAFYLCASSIRRDGNTEAFFGQGTRLTVV.

This clone was observed a single time. This chain joins TRBV5-1 and TRBJ1-1, with D hard to call. CDR3 size: 14 residues. Germline V gives CDR1 SGHRS, CDR2 YFSETQ. The V and J ends lost 0 bases and 7 bases respectively, with 13 bases between them. CDR3 sequence (DNA): TGCGCCAGCAGCTTGGGAGCGTCCGTCTATGAAGCTTTCTTT. It is translated as CASSLGASVYEAFF.

The chain joins TRBV28 to TRBJ1-4; TRBD1 is a possible D gene (6 bases). Trimming pared 6 bases from V and 8 bases from J, leaving 19 bases between. CDR1 MDHEN and CDR2 SYDVKM come from the germline V gene. CDR3 length: 15 amino acids. The CDR3 sequence is CASSLGVGGAEKLFF. The CDR3 DNA sequence: TGTGCCAGCAGCCTAGGGGTCGGGGGCGCCGAAAAACTGTTTTTT.

The chain has TRBV18 and TRBJ2-1; D may be TRBD2 (5 bases). Germline lookup yields CDR1 KGHSH and CDR2 LQKENI. The CDR3 is 13 amino acids. The germline V and J ends were trimmed by 2 bases and 14 bases, with 16 bases remaining between them. CDR3 protein: CASSPTAGMSEFF. The CDR3 coding sequence is TGTGCCAGCTCACCAACCGCCGGGATGTCGGAGTTCTTC.

The J gene is TRBJ2-3, the V gene TRBV7-9; D gene ambiguous. CDR3 length: 18 residues. Looked up from germline, CDR1 is SEHNR and CDR2 is FQNEAQ (reference sequence). Trimming cost V 5 bases and J 2 bases, with 23 bases left between them. This CDR3 reads CASSEGSLVGSPTDTQYF. Written as DNA, the CDR3 is TGTGCCAGCAGCGAAGGTTCGCTAGTCGGTTCCCCCACAGATACGCAGTATTTT.

This clone showed up just once. The genes are TRBV11-2 and TRBJ1-5; D uncertain. V was clipped by 2 bases and J by 6 bases, with 8 bases between them. CDR1 and CDR2 from the germline V gene are SGHAT and FQNNGV. This CDR3 contains 13 residues. CDR3 coding DNA: TGTGCCAGCAGCTTAACGGGGAGTCAGCCCCAGCATTTT. Translation gives CASSLTGSQPQHF.

CDR3 amino acids: CASSRGVSGLSAQHF. The CDR3 nucleotides are TGTGCCAGCAGTCGTGGGGTGTCCGGTCTTTCAGCCCAGCATTTT. V gene TRBV6-5 combines with J gene TRBJ1-5; D unresolved. Trimming took off 5 bases at V and 11 bases at J, with 22 bases between the two ends. Germline loops: CDR1 MNHEY, CDR2 SVGAGI. There are 15 residues in the CDR3.

V is TRBV27 and J is TRBJ1-2; D gene unclear. CDR1 MNHEY and CDR2 SMNVEV come from the germline V gene (reference sequence). V was cut by 5 bases and J by 4 bases, with 14 bases left in between. The CDR3 contains 14 residues. The CDR3, as DNA: TGTGCCAGCAGTCCCGGACGGACCTTCTATGGCTACACCTTC. Its protein product is CASSPGRTFYGYTF.

This chain uses TRBV6-5 with TRBJ2-1; 9 nucleotides agree with TRBD2. After removal of 6 bases from V and 6 bases from J, the junction contained 6 bases not matched to a gene. CDR3 length: 14 amino acids. CDR1 MNHEY and CDR2 SVGAGI come from the germline V gene. CDR3 nucleotide sequence: TGTGCCAGCAGGTTAGCGGGAGACCCCAATGAGCAGTTCTTC. Protein: CASRLAGDPNEQFF.

The rearrangement uses TRBV19 and TRBJ2-7; 9 nucleotides align to TRBD1. CDR1 LNHDA and CDR2 SQIVND come from the germline V gene (reference sequence). The length of the CDR3 is 14 residues. Losses at the gene ends were 3 bases for V and 4 bases for J; bases not matched to a gene: 4. The chain's CDR3 is CASSIGTGRYEQYF. The CDR3 DNA reads as TGTGCCAGTAGTATTGGGACAGGGAGATACGAGCAGTACTTC. Together with reference TRBV19 and TRBJ2-7, the CDR3 gives the full variable domain: DGGITQSPKYLFRKEGQNVTLSCEQNLNHDAMYWYRQDPGQGLRLIYYSQIVNDFQKGDIAEGYSVSREKKESFPLTVTSAQKNPTAFYLCASSIGTGRYEQYFGPGTRLTVT.

The V call is TRBV15, the J call TRBJ2-7; no firm D call. The CDR3 spans 15 residues. Trimming cost V 3 bases and J 2 bases, with 14 bases left between them. The germline CDR1 and CDR2 sequences are LNHNV and YYDKDF (reference sequence). The CDR3, as DNA: TGTGCCACCAGCAGCCGAGCCCAAGGTACCTACGAGCAGTACTTC. As protein: CATSSRAQGTYEQYF.